The T cell receptor (beta chain) under discussion was sequenced for a study of blood T cell repertoires in COVID-19. This table comes from immunoSEQ multiplex PCR, and its TCRdb copy is limited to in-frame clones, with some not included. The profile shows some 170,000 clones, around 80% of them singletons. CDR1 and CDR2 (germline): LGHDT, YNNKEL (reference sequence). The CDR3 is 14 amino acids. V shed 4 bases, J shed 2 bases, and the junction held 1 base outside the gene matches. The sequencing sample was made of peripheral blood. This receptor was identified in a woman between 65 and 79 years old with acute or convalescent COVID-19. The chain couples TRBV3-1 (or the pseudogene TRBV3-2) to TRBJ1-4; TRBD1 agrees at 7 bases. The CDR3 loop reads CASSPGQTNEKLFF. The DNA for the CDR3 is TGTGCCAGCAGCCCGGGACAGACTAATGAAAAACTGTTTTTT.